The source of this T cell receptor beta chain is a study of T cells in narcolepsy. Study-level points and caveats: Autoreactive HCRT-specific and TRIB2-specific clonotypes were marked in same-patient CSF-versus-blood CD4+ comparisons. In some patient and control memory CD4+ samples, autoreactive clones were absent. Blood of same and different patients, but not healthy controls, reportedly held recurring autoreactive clonotypes.

Profiled with immunoSEQ multiplex PCR; TCRdb holds only in-frame clones, not every one. The sample includes tens of thousands of clones, 70% to 85% of them seen just once. A word on this clone: Antigen unknown.

Germline CDR1 is LNHNV and CDR2 is YYDKDF (reference sequence). The CDR3 totals 15 residues. The V and J ends lost 1 base and 2 bases, in that order; junction bases with no gene match: 3. Sequenced input: CD45RA- memory CD4+ T cells from PBMCs. The rearrangement uses TRBV15 and TRBJ2-7; 9 nucleotides agree with TRBD2. This TCR was sampled from a human donor with narcolepsy. The DNA for the CDR3 is TGTGCCACCAGCAGAGTAGCGGGGGAAGCCTACGAGCAGTACTTC. Translated: CATSRVAGEAYEQYF.